A single count supports the clone carrying this T cell receptor (beta chain). The sample belongs to a study of PD-L1 blockade in urothelial cancer. Study information: Atezolizumab 1,200 mg was given intravenously every 3 weeks, starting 2014. Patients had been given 0 to 3 earlier chemotherapy regimens.

CDR3 length: 16 residues. V shed 5 bases, J shed 7 bases, and the junction held 13 bases outside the gene matches. Germline V gene lookup returns CDR1 SNHLY and CDR2 FYNNEI. Time point in this sample: pretreatment peripheral blood. Profiling relied on immunoSEQ multiplex PCR, and the TCRdb table lists in-frame clones only, not all of them. The repertoire includes 50,000 to 65,000 clones, 81% of them detected once, and 3.2% sits in the top ten. This chain links TRBV2 with TRBJ2-3; 9 bases line up with TRBD1. The sequenced sample was PBMCs, obtained around atezolizumab (anti-PD-L1) treatment. This sequence was found in an older man with urothelial cancer. Written as DNA, the CDR3 is TGTGCCAGCAGTCCCGGGACAGGGAATACTGAAAATACGCAGTATTTT. Translation gives CASSPGTGNTENTQYF.